The following is a T cell receptor (beta chain) sequence with its context. As processed by the authors: Cell counts per sample came from amplifying reference gene primers. TCRdb's table, derived via immunoSEQ multiplex PCR, lists solely in-frame clones and lacks some. That table is the source of V, J and clone size, and D and trimming were worked out from the DNA. The table shows some 40,000 clones, with around 80% occurring only once. This specimen comes from a study of blood T cell repertoires in COVID-19. Across the whole study: COVID-19 samples, acute and convalescent, were from the United States, Italy and Spain. PBMCs, B-cell-depleted T cells, or T cells were the source of the cDNA or gDNA that made up the material.

This sequence originates from a man between 65 and 79 years old with acute or convalescent COVID-19. The sequenced sample was peripheral blood.

CDR3 sequence (DNA): TGTGCCAGCAGCTTCGACAGGGGGGCCTACGAGCAGTACTTC. Translating it yields CASSFDRGAYEQYF. The chain joins TRBV5-4 to TRBJ2-7; the match to TRBD1 covers 9 bases. CDR1 and CDR2 from the germline V gene are SGHNT and YYREEE (reference sequence). J lost 2 bases, V lost 2 bases, and 2 bases had no gene match. The CDR3 loop spans 14 amino acids.